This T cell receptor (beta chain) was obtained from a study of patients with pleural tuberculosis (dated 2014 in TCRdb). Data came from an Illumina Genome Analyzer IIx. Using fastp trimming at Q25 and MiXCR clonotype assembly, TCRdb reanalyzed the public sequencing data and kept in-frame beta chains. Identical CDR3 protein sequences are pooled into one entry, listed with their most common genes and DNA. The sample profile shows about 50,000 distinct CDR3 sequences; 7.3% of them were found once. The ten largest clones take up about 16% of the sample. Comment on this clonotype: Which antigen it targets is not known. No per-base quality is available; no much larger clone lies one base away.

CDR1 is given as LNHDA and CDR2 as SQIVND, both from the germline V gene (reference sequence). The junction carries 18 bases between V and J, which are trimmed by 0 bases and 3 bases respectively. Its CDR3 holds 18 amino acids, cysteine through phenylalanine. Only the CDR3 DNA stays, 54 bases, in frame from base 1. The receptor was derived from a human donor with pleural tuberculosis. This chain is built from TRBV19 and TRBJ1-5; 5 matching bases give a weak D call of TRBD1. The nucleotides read TGTGCCAGTAGTATAGATCTTAAGGCCTCCAGGGACAATCAGCCCCAGCATTTT. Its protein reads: CASSIDLKASRDNQPQHF.